Listed below are T cell receptor beta chains from one sample, sequenced in a study of cytomegalovirus exposure and HLA in healthy donors. Generated by immunoSEQ multiplex PCR, the TCRdb table keeps only in-frame clones and is missing some. In the table there are about 140,000 clones, roughly 78% of which are singletons. Sequencing was performed on PBMCs. These receptor sequences come from a man aged 50 or older in good health and CMV-seropositive. CDR3s leave out the opening cysteine and the closing phenylalanine or tryptophan.

CDR3 length	V gene	J gene	CDR3 protein
13	TRBV6-1	TRBJ2-7	ASSEALARVHEQY
13	TRBV19	TRBJ1-5	ASSDRGSGNQPQH
13	TRBV19	TRBJ2-3	ASSIEGSHTDTQY
11	TRBV27	TRBJ1-6	ASSLTRDSPLH
11	TRBV5-1	TRBJ2-5	ASSLGATETQY
14	TRBV4-1	TRBJ2-1	ASSQVGTASYNEQF
15	TRBV2	TRBJ2-5	ASSEALTSGAQETQY
13	TRBV5-1	TRBJ1-1	ASSLGDRSNTEAF
18	TRBV10-1	TRBJ2-6	ASSEQGPQGRSSGANVLT
12	TRBV2	TRBJ1-5	ASAIQGSNQPQH
14	TRBV9	TRBJ2-5	ASSVGSSGSIETQY
13	TRBV27	TRBJ2-1	ASSLLTSSYNEQF
11	TRBV7-2	TRBJ2-2	ASRYTNTGELF
13	TRBV25-1	TRBJ2-3	ASSTRKGAADTQY
9	TRBV2	TRBJ2-1	ASRGYNEQF
11	TRBV9	TRBJ2-1	ASSVVGQGEQF
16	TRBV28	TRBJ1-5	ASSLAGGGLSGNQPQH
12	TRBV7-8	TRBJ2-3	ASSFERYTDTQY
11	TRBV6-1	TRBJ2-1	ASGETSDNEQF
11	TRBV9	TRBJ2-5	ASSVASLETQY
14	TRBV10-2	TRBJ1-3	ASSERGPLSGNTIY
12	TRBV5-1	TRBJ2-1	ASSPGSPVNEQF
12	TRBV18	TRBJ2-5	ASSPNAGPETQY
13	TRBV19	TRBJ2-3	ASASGLASTDTQY
11	TRBV7-3	TRBJ1-1	ASSHPGQPEAF
12	TRBV5-5	TRBJ1-1	ASSLEGEHTEAF
12	TRBV2	NA	ASSLQREGHEQY
13	TRBV2	TRBJ2-2	ASSERTPNTGELF
13	TRBV15	TRBJ2-5	ATSVGGAYQETQY
12	TRBV10-3	TRBJ1-2	AISESGTNYGYT
11	TRBV6-5	TRBJ2-3	ASRGTGADTQY
11	TRBV11-3	TRBJ1-1	ASSFLGGTEAF